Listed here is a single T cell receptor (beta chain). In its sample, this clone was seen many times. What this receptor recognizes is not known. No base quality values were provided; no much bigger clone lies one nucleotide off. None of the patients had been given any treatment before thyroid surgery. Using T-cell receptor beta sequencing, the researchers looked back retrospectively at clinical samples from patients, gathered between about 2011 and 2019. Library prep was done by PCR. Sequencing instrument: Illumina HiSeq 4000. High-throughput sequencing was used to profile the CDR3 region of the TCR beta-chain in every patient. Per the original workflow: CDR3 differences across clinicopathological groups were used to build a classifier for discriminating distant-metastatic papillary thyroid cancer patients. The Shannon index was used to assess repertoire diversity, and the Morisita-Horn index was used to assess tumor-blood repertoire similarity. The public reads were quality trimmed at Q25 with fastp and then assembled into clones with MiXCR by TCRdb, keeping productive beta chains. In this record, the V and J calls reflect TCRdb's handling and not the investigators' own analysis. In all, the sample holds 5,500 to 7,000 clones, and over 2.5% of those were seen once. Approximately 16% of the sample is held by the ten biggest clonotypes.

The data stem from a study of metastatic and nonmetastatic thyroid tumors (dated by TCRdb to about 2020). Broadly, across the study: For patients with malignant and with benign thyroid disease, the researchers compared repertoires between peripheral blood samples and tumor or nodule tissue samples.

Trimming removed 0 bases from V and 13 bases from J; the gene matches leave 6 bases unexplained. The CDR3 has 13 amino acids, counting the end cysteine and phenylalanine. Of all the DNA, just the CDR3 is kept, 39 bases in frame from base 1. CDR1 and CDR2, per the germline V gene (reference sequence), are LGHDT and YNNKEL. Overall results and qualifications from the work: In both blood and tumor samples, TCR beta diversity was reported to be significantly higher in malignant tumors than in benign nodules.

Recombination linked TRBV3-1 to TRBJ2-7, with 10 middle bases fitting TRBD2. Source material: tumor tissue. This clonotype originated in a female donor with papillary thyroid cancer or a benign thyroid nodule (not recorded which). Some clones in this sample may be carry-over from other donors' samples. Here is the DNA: TGTGCCAGCAGCCAAGATGGGGGGACTAGCGCCTACTTC. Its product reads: CASSQDGGTSAYF.